The T cell receptor beta chain described here comes from a study of cytomegalovirus exposure and HLA in healthy donors. This CDR3 spans 17 amino acids. Per the germline V gene, CDR1 is LNHNV and CDR2 is YYDKDF (reference sequence). Germline trimming cut 1 base from V and 3 bases from J; bases unmatched to any gene: 10. Whole-study findings and limits: According to a later analysis, most TCR beta chains associated with CMV appeared HLA-restricted. There were some V segments, including TRBV6-2 and TRBV6-3, excluded as indistinguishable. According to the study, about 180 TCR beta chains were cytomegalovirus-associated. Reported results showed that the classifier diagnosed cytomegalovirus status with high specificity and sensitivity.

Amplification used 60 Vbeta primers and 13 Jbeta primers. Sequencing was performed with immunoSEQ multiplex PCR; in TCRdb, only in-frame clones are kept and a portion is missing. This table has roughly 180,000 clones, less than 85% appearing once. Regarding this clone: Its antigen is still unknown.

The V and J genes are TRBV15 and TRBJ1-1, with 8 bases lining up with TRBD1. Sample: PBMCs. This receptor was obtained from a boy aged 2 to 10 in good health and CMV-seronegative. CDR3 region: CATSRAFTGGSHTEAFF. CDR3 nucleotide sequence: TGTGCCACCAGCAGAGCCTTCACAGGGGGTTCGCACACTGAAGCTTTCTTT.